Below, 27 T cell receptor beta chains from the same sample are listed, as sequenced in a study of CD8 T cells in Susac syndrome. With random hexamers, reverse transcription was performed on roughly 0.5 to 1 ug of RNA. TCRdb independently ran MiXCR on the immunoSEQ multiplex PCR reads; one entry per CDR3 protein. The sample records some 52,000 distinct CDR3 sequences, around 93% being singletons. The material sequenced was CD8+ T cells from PBMCs. The source of these receptors is a human donor with multiple sclerosis.

V gene TRBV25-1 combines with J gene TRBJ1-5; perhaps TRBD1 as D (5 bases). Trimming took off 2 bases at V and 4 bases at J, with 9 bases between the two ends. Germline V gene data show CDR1 as MGHDK and CDR2 as SYGVNS. The CDR3 extends over 14 amino acids. The CDR3 sequence: CASSEIRGNQPQHF. The CDR3 nucleotides read TGTGCCAGCAGTGAAATACGGGGGAATCAGCCCCAGCATTTT. Full variable domain (missing parts from reference TRBV25-1 and TRBJ1-5): EADIYQTPRYLVIGTGKKITLECSQTMGHDKMYWYQQDPGMELHLIHYSYGVNSTEKGDLSSESTVSRIRTEHFPLTLESARPSHTSQYLCASSEIRGNQPQHFGDGTRLSIL.

V and J are TRBV9 and TRBJ1-1; D is perhaps TRBD1 (5 bases). Germline V gives CDR1 SGDLS, CDR2 YYNGEE. This CDR3 spans 14 amino acids. The V and J ends lost 3 bases and 3 bases respectively, with 12 bases between them. Here the CDR3 DNA reads TGTGCCAGCAGCGATATTTCGGGGGACACTGAAGCTTTCTTT. It specifies CASSDISGDTEAFF.

V gene TRBV19 combines with J gene TRBJ1-2; D is perhaps TRBD1 (6 bases). CDR3 length: 16 amino acids. The germline V gene encodes CDR1 LNHDA and CDR2 SQIVND (reference sequence). The V and J ends lost 1 base and 4 bases respectively, with 16 bases between them. In DNA form, the CDR3 reads TGTGCCAGTAGTATAGCCACAGGGCCCTCGGGCTATGGCTACACCTTC. Translating it yields CASSIATGPSGYGYTF.

This chain connects TRBV11-2 to TRBJ2-3; D is undetermined. Deletions cut 1 base from V and 3 bases from J, with 11 bases between. The length of the CDR3 is 15 residues. The germline V gene encodes CDR1 SGHAT and CDR2 FQNNGV. In DNA form, the CDR3 reads TGTGCCAGCAGCTTAGCGATGGGTTGGACAGATACGCAGTATTTT. Amino acid sequence: CASSLAMGWTDTQYF.

J is TRBJ1-2 and V is TRBV28; maybe TRBD1 (5 bases). The V end lost 3 bases, the J end lost 6 bases, and 11 bases lay between the germline ends. CDR3 size: 13 residues. Per the germline V gene, CDR1 is MDHEN and CDR2 is SYDVKM. The CDR3 sequence is CASSFLGTDGYTF. CDR3 bases: TGTGCCAGCAGTTTCCTCGGGACGGATGGCTACACCTTC.

The V and J genes are TRBV9 and TRBJ1-3, with 10 bases aligning to TRBD1. J gave up 8 bases and V 3 bases, and 8 bases lay outside the gene matches. Germline-derived CDR1 and CDR2 are SGDLS and YYNGEE. The CDR3 is 15 residues long. The DNA of the CDR3 is TGTGCCAGCAGCGATCGGACAGGGGGTATCGACACCATATATTTT. Translating it yields CASSDRTGGIDTIYF.

The chain is built from TRBV9 and TRBJ1-3; no clear D. The germline V and J ends were trimmed by 4 bases and 0 bases, with 5 bases remaining between them. The CDR3 consists of 13 residues. The germline V gene has CDR1 SGDLS and CDR2 YYNGEE. CDR3 DNA sequence: TGTGCCAGCAGCCAAATCTCTGGAAACACCATATATTTT. It is translated as CASSQISGNTIYF.

V gene TRBV19 combines with J gene TRBJ2-5; TRBD2 aligns across 14 bases. Germline loops: CDR1 LNHDA, CDR2 SQIVND (reference sequence). The CDR3 length is 17 residues. J lost 1 base, V lost 5 bases, and 6 bases had no gene match. For the CDR3, the DNA is TGTGCCAGTAGTGGACTAGCGGGGGGCTCAACCCAAGAGACCCAGTACTTC. It yields the protein CASSGLAGGSTQETQYF.

The chain employs TRBV6-2 or TRBV6-3 and TRBJ2-7; a weak D match, TRBD1 (6 bases). From germline, CDR1 is MNHEY and CDR2 SVGEGT. This CDR3 has 13 amino acids. Trimming removed 10 bases from V and 6 bases from J, with 19 bases in between. The CDR3, as DNA: TGTGCCACCTCCGTGGGAGCCAGGGGCGAGCAGTACTTC. Residues: CATSVGARGEQYF.

The chain couples TRBV7-9 to TRBJ2-3; 9 nucleotides align to TRBD1. CDR1 is SEHNR, CDR2 FQNEAQ, per germline (reference sequence). The CDR3 sequence is 16 residues long. The J segment lost 6 bases and the V segment lost 6 bases, leaving 13 bases of the junction unmatched. As DNA, the CDR3 is TGTGCCAGCAGAACGTCCCGGGACAGGGTCGGCGATACGCAGTATTTT. It translates to CASRTSRDRVGDTQYF.

The chain recombines TRBV4-3 with TRBJ2-5; TRBD1 aligns across 7 bases. The ends lost 6 bases at V and 7 bases at J; junction bases unmatched: 14. CDR3 length: 15 residues. CDR1 LGHNA and CDR2 YSLEER come from the germline V gene. The CDR3 protein is CASSPNLDRAGTQYF. As DNA, the CDR3 is TGCGCCAGCAGTCCCAACCTTGACAGGGCCGGGACCCAGTACTTC.

The chain's CDR3 is CASSFQVVEAFF. The CDR3 nucleotides read TGTGCCAGCAGCTTTCAGGTCGTTGAAGCTTTCTTT. The V gene is TRBV7-9, the J gene TRBJ1-1; D ambiguous. Germline V gives CDR1 SEHNR, CDR2 FQNEAQ (reference sequence). The CDR3 length is 12 residues. The V gene lost 3 bases and the J gene lost 7 bases, with 9 bases spanning the gap.

This clonotype was recorded only once. This chain connects TRBV5-1 to TRBJ2-7; TRBD2 agrees at 11 bases. Germline V gives CDR1 SGHRS, CDR2 YFSETQ. V shed 2 bases and J 4 bases; nucleotides not matched to a gene: 5. The length of the CDR3 is 15 residues. In DNA, the CDR3 is TGCGCCAGCAGCTTTAGCGGGGGGGCCGTTTACGAGCAGTACTTC. Translation gives CASSFSGGAVYEQYF.

The V call is TRBV27, the J call TRBJ2-7; D ambiguous. The germline V and J ends were trimmed by 5 bases and 4 bases, with 9 bases remaining between them. Germline V gene data show CDR1 as MNHEY and CDR2 as SMNVEV (reference sequence). This CDR3 region has 12 residues. Written as DNA, the CDR3 is TGTGCCAGCAGTCCAGCTTCGTACGAGCAGTACTTC. It translates to CASSPASYEQYF.

This chain uses TRBV4-1 with TRBJ2-2; TRBD1 agrees at 9 bases. The germline V gene has CDR1 MGHRA and CDR2 YSYEKL. This CDR3 is built from 15 residues. Trimming removed 3 bases from V and 2 bases from J; junction bases left unmatched: 1. The CDR3 DNA reads TGCGCCAGCAGCCAGGACAGGGGAAACACCGGGGAGCTGTTTTTT. As protein: CASSQDRGNTGELFF.

V and J are TRBV19 and TRBJ1-1; D not certain. The germline V gene encodes CDR1 LNHDA and CDR2 SQIVND (reference sequence). V dropped 5 bases and J dropped 3 bases, with 13 bases sitting between them. The CDR3 runs to 14 residues. CDR3 amino acids: CASSPRRVYTEAFF. CDR3 nucleotide sequence: TGTGCCAGTAGTCCCAGAAGGGTGTACACTGAAGCTTTCTTT.

The CDR3 bases are TGCGCCAGCAGCCAAGAGACAGGCAAGAACACCGGGGAGCTGTTTTTT. Amino acids: CASSQETGKNTGELFF. This chain joins TRBV4-3 and TRBJ2-2; D may be TRBD1 (6 bases). In germline, CDR1 is LGHNA, CDR2 YSLEER. The CDR3 runs to 16 residues. The V and J ends lost 0 bases and 1 base respectively, with 9 bases between them.

V gene TRBV4-2 combines with J gene TRBJ1-5; D gene unclear. Germline CDR1 and CDR2: LGHNA and YNFKEQ. This CDR3 has 19 amino acids. V was shortened by 1 base and J by 2 bases, with 21 bases between the two germline ends. CDR3 sequence (DNA): TGTGCCAGCAGCCAAGGTCCGGGTCCCACCTCGTATGGCAATCAGCCCCAGCATTTT. It encodes CASSQGPGPTSYGNQPQHF.

V usage is TRBV20-1 and J usage is TRBJ2-7; no clear D. CDR1 and CDR2 (germline): DFQATT, SNEGSKA (reference sequence). V was trimmed by 5 bases and J by 1 base, leaving 15 bases between them. This CDR3 comprises 14 residues. CDR3 protein: CSAAWSIGSYEQYF. The CDR3, as DNA: TGCAGTGCTGCCTGGTCGATCGGGTCCTACGAGCAGTACTTC.

CDR3 nucleotides: TGCAGTGCTTTCATTTTCGACAAAAACATTCAGTACTTC. It encodes CSAFIFDKNIQYF. The gene calls are TRBV20-1 and TRBJ2-4; no definite D call. The length of the CDR3 is 13 residues. From germline, CDR1 is DFQATT and CDR2 SNEGSKA (reference sequence). V lost 5 bases and J lost 3, with 11 bases in between.

This chain uses TRBV4-1 with TRBJ1-1; the D is unclear. Germline V gene sequence: CDR1 MGHRA, CDR2 YSYEKL. The CDR3 is 15 amino acids. V lost 1 base and J lost 0, with 9 bases in between. In nucleotides, the CDR3 is TGCGCCAGCAGCCAAGGTGGGGAAATGAACACTGAAGCTTTCTTT. Encoded protein: CASSQGGEMNTEAFF.

The rearrangement uses TRBV11-2 and TRBJ1-1; D not certain. V was pared by 1 base and J by 4 bases, with 7 bases between. CDR1 SGHAT and CDR2 FQNNGV come from the germline V gene. The CDR3 covers 13 residues. The CDR3 protein is CASSLGLGTEAFF. The DNA for the CDR3 is TGTGCCAGCAGCTTAGGGTTGGGCACTGAAGCTTTCTTT.

The chain recombines TRBV15 with TRBJ2-5; a weak D match, TRBD2 (7 bases). The CDR3 length is 16 residues. The ends were cut back, 7 bases at V and 0 bases at J, with 18 bases in the middle. The germline gives CDR1 LNHNV, CDR2 YYDKDF (reference sequence). The CDR3 DNA reads TGTGCCACCACCGAGAGGGGGGGCGAGTACCAAGAGACCCAGTACTTC. It yields the protein CATTERGGEYQETQYF.

The chain is built from TRBV28 and TRBJ2-1; 7 bases match TRBD2. The length of the CDR3 is 14 residues. Germline V gives CDR1 MDHEN, CDR2 SYDVKM. The trim removed 9 bases at V and 4 bases at J, leaving 9 bases unmatched. CDR3: CASLGAGEYNEQFF. CDR3 nucleotide sequence: TGTGCCAGTCTCGGGGCGGGGGAGTACAATGAGCAGTTCTTC.

This chain connects TRBV30 to TRBJ1-1, with no clear D. The germline V gene encodes CDR1 GTSNPN and CDR2 SVGIG (reference sequence). Trimming took 4 bases from V and 5 from J, leaving 17 bases between them. This CDR3 is built from 14 residues. The CDR3 sequence is CAWTLRSGGTEAFF. Written as DNA, the CDR3 is TGTGCCTGGACCTTGAGATCTGGAGGAACTGAAGCTTTCTTT.

This chain joins TRBV7-8 and TRBJ1-5; D perhaps matches TRBD1 (6 bases). Trimming removed 1 base at V and 7 bases at J, with 11 bases between. The CDR3 is made up of 14 amino acids. Germline-derived CDR1 and CDR2 are SGHVS and FQNEAQ. CDR3 residues: CASSLEGGSQPQHF. CDR3 bases: TGTGCCAGCAGCTTAGAGGGGGGATCCCAGCCCCAGCATTTT.

The chain uses TRBV7-6 and TRBJ2-6; weak D call: TRBD1 (6 bases). Germline assignment: CDR1 SGHVS and CDR2 FNYEAQ. Trimming took off 5 bases at V and 1 base at J, with 12 bases between the two ends. The CDR3 runs to 16 residues. The DNA of the CDR3 is TGTGCCAGCAGCCGTCCTCAGGGGTCTGGGGCCAACGTCCTGACTTTC. The encoded protein is CASSRPQGSGANVLTF. Looking up the rest from reference TRBV7-6 and TRBJ2-6 gives the full variable domain: GAGVSQSPRYKVTKRGQDVALRCDPISGHVSLYWYRQALGQGPEFLTYFNYEAQQDKSGLPNDRFSAERPEGSISTLTIQRTEQRDSAMYRCASSRPQGSGANVLTFGAGSRLTVL.